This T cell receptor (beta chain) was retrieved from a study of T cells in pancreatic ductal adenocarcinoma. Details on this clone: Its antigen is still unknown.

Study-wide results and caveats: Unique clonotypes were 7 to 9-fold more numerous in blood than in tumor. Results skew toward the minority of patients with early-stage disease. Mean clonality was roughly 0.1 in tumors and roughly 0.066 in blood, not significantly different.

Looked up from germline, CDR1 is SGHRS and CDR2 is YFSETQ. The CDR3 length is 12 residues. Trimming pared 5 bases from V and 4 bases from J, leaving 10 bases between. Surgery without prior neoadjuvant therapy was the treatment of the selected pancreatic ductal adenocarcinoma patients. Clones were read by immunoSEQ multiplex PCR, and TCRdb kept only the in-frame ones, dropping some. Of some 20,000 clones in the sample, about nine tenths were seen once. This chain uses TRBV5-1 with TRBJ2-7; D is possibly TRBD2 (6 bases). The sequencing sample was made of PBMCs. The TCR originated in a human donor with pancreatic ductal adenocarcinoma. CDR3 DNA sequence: TGCGCCAGCAGGAGAGGAGGGTACGAGCAGTACTTC. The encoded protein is CASRRGGYEQYF. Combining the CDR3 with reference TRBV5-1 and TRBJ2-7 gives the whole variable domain KAGVTQTPRYLIKTRGQQVTLSCSPISGHRSVSWYQQTPGQGLQFLFEYFSETQRNKGNFPGRFSGRQFSNSRSEMNVSTLELGDSALYLCASRRGGYEQYFGPGTRLTVT.